This T cell receptor beta chain comes out of a study of blood T cell repertoires in COVID-19. Study-wide background: Acute and convalescent COVID-19 specimens originated in the United States, Italy and Spain. Sample material is recorded as cDNA or gDNA derived from T cells, B-cell-depleted T cells, or PBMCs.

The repertoire was sequenced with immunoSEQ multiplex PCR; TCRdb's copy has only in-frame clones and lacks some. The table has some 260,000 clones, roughly four fifths seen once; the top ten hold 4.1%. The CDR3 is 14 residues long. Germline CDR1 SGHNT, CDR2 YYREEE (reference sequence). Trimming removed 0 bases from V and 5 bases from J; junction bases left unmatched: 1. A single count supports this clone. This chain joins TRBV5-4 and TRBJ2-1; TRBD1 matches at 8 bases. Source material: PBMCs or T cells enriched from blood (not recorded which). The clonotype originates from a man aged 30 to 45 with acute COVID-19. DNA for the CDR3: TGTGCCAGCAGCTTGGGGACAGGGCACAATGAGCAGTTCTTC. Translating gives CASSLGTGHNEQFF.